The rows below give T cell receptor beta chains drawn from one sample of a study of CD8+ T cells in alopecia areata. Generated by immunoSEQ multiplex PCR, the TCRdb table keeps only in-frame clones and is missing some. The table has 200,000 to 250,000 clones, approximately 40% seen once. Sequenced here: CD4+ T cells sorted from blood, sampled at roughly week 38, from a patient treated with tofacitinib. The receptors originated from a human donor with alopecia areata. CDR3s leave out the opening cysteine and the closing phenylalanine or tryptophan. The order of the fields is CDR3 protein, clone size, V gene. Size tells how often a clone was seen (once, few, many) or the class of an expanded clone, and some rows leave it out.

cdr3_aa: ASSLSRRETQY
clone_size: few
v_call: TRBV18

cdr3_aa: ASSSRVNQPQH
clone_size: .
v_call: TRBV4-3

cdr3_aa: ASSETSGRGEQY
clone_size: .
v_call: TRBV5-1

cdr3_aa: ASRPNRGGYGYT
clone_size: few
v_call: TRBV6-5

cdr3_aa: ASRGTGVTGELF
clone_size: few
v_call: TRBV7-6

cdr3_aa: ASSIGLARETQY
clone_size: .
v_call: TRBV2

cdr3_aa: SVADRNTEAF
clone_size: few
v_call: TRBV29-1

cdr3_aa: ASSRQGFTEAF
clone_size: few
v_call: TRBV6-6

cdr3_aa: ASSDRGQWETQY
clone_size: .
v_call: TRBV5-1

cdr3_aa: AWSVPQGTEAF
clone_size: .
v_call: TRBV30

cdr3_aa: AWSALRRAF
clone_size: .
v_call: TRBV30

cdr3_aa: AWSAWGDTGSYEQY
clone_size: .
v_call: TRBV30

cdr3_aa: ASIPGVTSGRSTDTQY
clone_size: .
v_call: TRBV25-1

cdr3_aa: ASSAKGQGAPEQY
clone_size: .
v_call: TRBV7-3

cdr3_aa: ASSLSAYEQY
clone_size: many
v_call: TRBV7-8

cdr3_aa: ASSSPSGSSYNEQF
clone_size: few
v_call: TRBV5-4

cdr3_aa: ASSSASGGGLEQF
clone_size: few
v_call: TRBV5-1

cdr3_aa: AWSVGTGPYNEQF
clone_size: few
v_call: TRBV30

cdr3_aa: ASSTSGRVTGELF
clone_size: .
v_call: TRBV27

cdr3_aa: AWDGTSGGELF
clone_size: .
v_call: TRBV30

cdr3_aa: AISQTTDTQY
clone_size: .
v_call: TRBV10-3

cdr3_aa: ASSFGRFSYEQY
clone_size: many
v_call: TRBV7-9

cdr3_aa: ASSSPGQGGQKLF
clone_size: .
v_call: TRBV7-8

cdr3_aa: ASMLGASGTETQY
clone_size: few
v_call: TRBV6-6

cdr3_aa: ASRPYGRDQLYEQY
clone_size: .
v_call: TRBV23-1

cdr3_aa: ASSPGGQDHNEQF
clone_size: .
v_call: TRBV25-1

cdr3_aa: ASSLGWAGVDEQF
clone_size: .
v_call: TRBV5-1

cdr3_aa: ASTRWRVDNNEQF
clone_size: few
v_call: TRBV2

cdr3_aa: AWSRGPGGGQAF
clone_size: .
v_call: TRBV30

cdr3_aa: AQTPFISTDTQY
clone_size: .
v_call: TRBV5-1

cdr3_aa: ASTRGSGAGEDYEQY
clone_size: .
v_call: TRBV7-2

cdr3_aa: ASGREVPNYGYT
clone_size: few
v_call: TRBV2

cdr3_aa: ASSRPNWEQY
clone_size: many
v_call: TRBV7-2

cdr3_aa: ASSLVASGVVVYTQY
clone_size: .
v_call: TRBV7-2

cdr3_aa: ASSSTSGSTLETQY
clone_size: few
v_call: TRBV5-1

cdr3_aa: ASRGVIPNQPQH
clone_size: few
v_call: TRBV28

cdr3_aa: SVGQGTAYEQY
clone_size: .
v_call: TRBV29-1

cdr3_aa: ASIIRGVRNEQF
clone_size: .
v_call: TRBV2

cdr3_aa: ASSLALNYGYT
clone_size: .
v_call: TRBV7-2

cdr3_aa: ATEGSAGANVLT
clone_size: .
v_call: TRBV28

cdr3_aa: ASSLRERTEAF
clone_size: few
v_call: TRBV23-1

cdr3_aa: ASSETSGSPREQY
clone_size: .
v_call: TRBV7-6

cdr3_aa: ASSLAHRDGYT
clone_size: .
v_call: TRBV7-6

cdr3_aa: ASTPRGFQTEAF
clone_size: few
v_call: TRBV6-6

cdr3_aa: AWSLGGLQPQH
clone_size: once
v_call: TRBV30

cdr3_aa: SVAERDRGPSGYT
clone_size: .
v_call: TRBV29-1

cdr3_aa: ASSLVSRRASYEQY
clone_size: once
v_call: TRBV5-1

cdr3_aa: ASSLEPGGNQPQH
clone_size: .
v_call: TRBV5-1

cdr3_aa: ASSSGPTKSSYEQY
clone_size: few
v_call: TRBV5-1

cdr3_aa: ASSFEGVSFLYGYT
clone_size: .
v_call: TRBV7-2

cdr3_aa: ASSQQGKREKLF
clone_size: .
v_call: TRBV4-1

cdr3_aa: ASRTGTEVNQPQH
clone_size: .
v_call: TRBV5-1